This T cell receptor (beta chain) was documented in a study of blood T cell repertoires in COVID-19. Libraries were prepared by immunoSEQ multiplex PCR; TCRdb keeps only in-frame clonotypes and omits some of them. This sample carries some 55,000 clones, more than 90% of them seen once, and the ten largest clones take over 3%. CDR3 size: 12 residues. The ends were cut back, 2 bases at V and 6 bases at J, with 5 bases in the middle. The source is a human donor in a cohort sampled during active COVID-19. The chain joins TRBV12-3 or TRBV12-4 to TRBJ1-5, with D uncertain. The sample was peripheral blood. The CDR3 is CASSLYGQPQHF. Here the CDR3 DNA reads TGTGCCAGCAGTTTATACGGTCAGCCCCAGCATTTT.